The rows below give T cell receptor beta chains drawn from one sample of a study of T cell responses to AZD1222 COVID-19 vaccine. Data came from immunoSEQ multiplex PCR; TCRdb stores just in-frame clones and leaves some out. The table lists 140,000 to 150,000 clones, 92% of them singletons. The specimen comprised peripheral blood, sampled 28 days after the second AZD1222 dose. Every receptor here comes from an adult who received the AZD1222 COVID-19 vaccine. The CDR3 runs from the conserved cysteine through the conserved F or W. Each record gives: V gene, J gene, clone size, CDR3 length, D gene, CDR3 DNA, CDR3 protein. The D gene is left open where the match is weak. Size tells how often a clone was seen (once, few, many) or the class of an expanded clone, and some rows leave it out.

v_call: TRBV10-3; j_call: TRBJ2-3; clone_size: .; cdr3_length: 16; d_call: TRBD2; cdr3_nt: TGTGCCATCAGTGAGGGTGGGACTAGCGTCTCAGATACGCAGTATTTT; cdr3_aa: CAISEGGTSVSDTQYF
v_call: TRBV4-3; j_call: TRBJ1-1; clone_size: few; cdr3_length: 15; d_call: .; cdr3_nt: TGCGCCAGCAGCCAAGATGTGGTGGGTGCGACTGAAGCTTTCTTT; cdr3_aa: CASSQDVVGATEAFF
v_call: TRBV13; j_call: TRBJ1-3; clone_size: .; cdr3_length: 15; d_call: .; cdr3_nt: TGTGCCAGCAGCCCACGTTCAGGGTTGGGAAACACCATATATTTT; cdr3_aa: CASSPRSGLGNTIYF
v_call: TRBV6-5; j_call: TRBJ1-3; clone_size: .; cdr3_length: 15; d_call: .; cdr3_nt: TGTGCCAGCACCGTGGACTGGAGCTCTGGAAACACCATATATTTT; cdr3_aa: CASTVDWSSGNTIYF
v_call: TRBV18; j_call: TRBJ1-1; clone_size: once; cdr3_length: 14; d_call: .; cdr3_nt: TGTGCCAGCTCACCAAGGGTTATGAACACTGAAGCTTTCTTT; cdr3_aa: CASSPRVMNTEAFF
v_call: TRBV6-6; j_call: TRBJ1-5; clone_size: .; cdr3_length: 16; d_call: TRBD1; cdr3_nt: TGTGCCAGCAGTCGACAGGGGCGAGTCTTAGATCAGCCCCAGCATTTT; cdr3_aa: CASSRQGRVLDQPQHF
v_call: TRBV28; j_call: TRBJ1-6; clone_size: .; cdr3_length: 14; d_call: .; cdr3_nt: TGTGCCAGCAGTTTATATTTTGACAATTCACCCCTCCACTTT; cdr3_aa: CASSLYFDNSPLHF
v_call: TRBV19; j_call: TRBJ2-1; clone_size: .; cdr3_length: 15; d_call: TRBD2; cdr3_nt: TGTGCCAGTAGTATACTAGCGGGAGACGGCAATGAGCAGTTCTTC; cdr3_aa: CASSILAGDGNEQFF
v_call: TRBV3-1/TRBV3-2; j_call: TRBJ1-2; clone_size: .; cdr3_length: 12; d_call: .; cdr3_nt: TGTGCCAGCACCTCGGGACAACGAGGCTACACCTTC; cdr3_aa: CASTSGQRGYTF
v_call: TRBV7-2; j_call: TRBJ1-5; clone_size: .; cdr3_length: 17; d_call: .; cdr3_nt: TGTGCCAGCAGCTTAGATGGGAGGGCTCGCGGCAATCAGCCCCAGCATTTT; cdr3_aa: CASSLDGRARGNQPQHF
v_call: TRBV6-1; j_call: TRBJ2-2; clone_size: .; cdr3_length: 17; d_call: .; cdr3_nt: TGTGCCAGCAGTGAAGGGGTAGCGGTATTGAACACCGGGGAGCTGTTTTTT; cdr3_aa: CASSEGVAVLNTGELFF
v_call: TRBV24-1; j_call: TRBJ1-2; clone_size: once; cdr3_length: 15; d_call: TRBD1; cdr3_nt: TGTGCCACCAGTGATACAGGGGTGGGAAACTATGGCTACACCTTC; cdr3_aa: CATSDTGVGNYGYTF